The 25 T cell receptor beta chains below all came from one sample that was sequenced in a study of T cells in Graves' hyperthyroidism and ophthalmopathy. RNA transcripts yielded amplified TCR beta CDR3 regions. With the HTBI primer set, the TCR CDR3 went through a first round of RT-PCR. A single record per CDR3 protein comes from TCRdb applying MiXCR to the multiplex PCR reads. The sample records 270,000 or so distinct CDR3 sequences, roughly 15% being singletons. The sample consisted of blood. The receptors originated from a woman in her fifties or sixties with Graves' hyperthyroidism that later progressed to Graves' ophthalmopathy.

This clonotype showed up many times. The chain uses TRBV12-3 or TRBV12-4 and TRBJ2-7; 10 bases are shared with TRBD1. The junction had 4 bases not matched to a gene; V was cut back by 5 bases and J by 3 bases. The CDR3 loop spans 14 amino acids. CDR3 DNA: TGTGCCAGCAGTGCCGGGACAGGGGACTACGAGCAGTACTTC. Its protein product is CASSAGTGDYEQYF.

The chain couples TRBV2 to TRBJ1-6; tentative D call: TRBD1 (5 bases). The length of the CDR3 is 15 residues. Germline V gene sequence: CDR1 SNHLY, CDR2 FYNNEI. V lost 4 bases and J 6 bases, leaving 13 bases between the germline ends. The CDR3 DNA is TGTGCCAGCAGTGGGTTTAAGGGGCCTAATTCACCCCTCCACTTT. Its protein product is CASSGFKGPNSPLHF.

At least ten counts were recorded for this clonotype. V gene TRBV20-1 combines with J gene TRBJ1-1; possible D gene TRBD1, 6 bases. Germline assignment: CDR1 DFQATT and CDR2 SNEGSKA (reference sequence). V lost 5 bases to trimming and J lost 1 base, with 14 bases between them. This CDR3 region has 14 residues. The CDR3 sequence is CSAQGGGPNTEAFF. The CDR3 DNA follows: TGCAGTGCTCAAGGGGGGGGACCGAACACTGAAGCTTTCTTT.

In this sample, this clonotype turned up many times. This chain uses TRBV5-5 with TRBJ2-1; perhaps TRBD2 as D (9 bases). This CDR3 has 19 amino acids. CDR1 is SGHKS and CDR2 is YYEKEE in the germline V gene (reference sequence). Trimming took off 4 bases at V and 10 bases at J, with 33 bases between the two ends. The CDR3 nucleotides read TGTGCCAGCAGCCTCCGGGACAGGCAAAGGGCGGGGGGGGTTGGCGAGCAGTTCTTC. As protein: CASSLRDRQRAGGVGEQFF.

This clonotype was seen ten or more times. The CDR3 sequence: CASSPGQGESYEQYF. In DNA, the CDR3 is TGTGCCAGCAGTCCTGGACAGGGTGAATCCTACGAGCAGTACTTC. V gene TRBV6-1 combines with J gene TRBJ2-7; 8 nucleotides match TRBD1. Germline CDR1 reads MNHNS; CDR2 reads SASEGT. This CDR3 is built from 15 residues. V shed 5 bases and J 1 base; nucleotides not matched to a gene: 7.

This chain connects TRBV2 to TRBJ1-1, with no clear D. Trimming left V 4 bases short and J 6 bases short, with 12 bases between. The V gene's germline CDR1 is SNHLY and CDR2 FYNNEI. CDR3 length: 13 amino acids. Here the CDR3 DNA reads TGTGCCAGCAGTGTATCGGGATACGCTGAAGCTTTCTTT. It is translated as CASSVSGYAEAFF.

This clonotype was observed many times. DNA of the CDR3: TGTGCCAGCAGCTCCTCTTCCGGGACACTCACAGATACGCAGTATTTT. Encoded protein: CASSSSSGTLTDTQYF. The chain joins TRBV7-8 to TRBJ2-3; tentative D call: TRBD1 (6 bases). CDR3 length equals 16 residues. V gave up 4 bases and J gave up 2 bases, with 16 bases separating them. CDR1 and CDR2 (germline): SGHVS, FQNEAQ.

This clonotype was observed a handful of times. The chain combines TRBV30 with TRBJ2-1, with TRBD2 identical over 9 bases. CDR1 and CDR2 (germline): GTSNPN, SVGIG (reference sequence). V lost 8 bases and J lost 2; bases outside the gene matches: 13. This CDR3 has 16 amino acids. CDR3: CAGTNAGGTPYNEQFF. As DNA, the CDR3 is TGTGCCGGGACCAACGCGGGAGGGACCCCCTACAATGAGCAGTTCTTC.

Concerning this clonotype itself: A single base separates this from a much larger clone, so it may be a read error. The gene calls are TRBV28 and TRBJ1-1; D is undetermined. The germline V gene encodes CDR1 MDHEN and CDR2 SYDVKM. This CDR3 is built from 13 residues. The chain's CDR3 is CACSTPNAREAFF. The CDR3 nucleotides are TGTGCCTGCAGTACCCCAAACGCGCGTGAAGCTTTCTTT.

This chain uses TRBV9 with TRBJ2-3, with a tentative D call TRBD2 (5 bases). The CDR3 sequence is 15 residues long. Germline CDR1 is SGDLS and CDR2 is YYNGEE. Deletions cut 0 bases from V and 2 bases from J, with 10 bases between. CDR3 sequence reads: CASSVVGSSTDTQYF. The CDR3 DNA follows: TGTGCCAGCAGCGTAGTTGGGAGCTCCACAGATACGCAGTATTTT. Supplemented by reference TRBV9 and TRBJ2-3, the full variable domain reads DSGVTQTPKHLITATGQRVTLRCSPRSGDLSVYWYQQSLDQGLQFLIQYYNGEERAKGNILERFSAQQFPDLHSELNLSSLELGDSALYFCASSVVGSSTDTQYFGPGTRLTVL.

This clonotype was found once. This may be a read error: a much more frequent sequence differs by one nucleotide. The chain has TRBV7-3 and TRBJ1-1, with D unclear. The CDR3 is made up of 14 amino acids. CDR1 is SGHTA, CDR2 FQGTGA, per germline. CDR3 DNA: TGTACCAGCAGCTTAGAGGTCATTGTGACTGAAGCTTTCTTT. Translation: CTSSLEVIVTEAFF.

This rearrangement joins TRBV5-5 to TRBJ2-7; 13 nucleotides match TRBD2. This CDR3 spans 17 amino acids. Trimming removed 0 bases from V and 2 bases from J; junction bases left unmatched: 5. Germline CDR1 is SGHKS and CDR2 is YYEKEE (reference sequence). The CDR3 coding sequence is TGTGCCAGCAGCTTGGCCACGGGGACTAGCGGGACCTACGAGCAGTACTTC. Translation: CASSLATGTSGTYEQYF.

This clonotype was counted ten times or more. The CDR3 nucleotides read TGTGCCAGCAGCTTAGTACAGAACACTGAAGCTTTCTTT. Translated: CASSLVQNTEAFF. This chain connects TRBV11-3 to TRBJ1-1; D ambiguous. Between the trimmed V and J ends, which lost 1 base and 1 base, there was a span of 4 bases. In germline, CDR1 is SGHNT, CDR2 YENEEA. This CDR3 region has 13 residues. The full variable domain, rest sourced from reference TRBV11-3 and TRBJ1-1, is EAGVVQSPRYKIIEKKQPVAFWCNPISGHNTLYWYLQNLGQGPELLIRYENEEAVDDSQLPKDRFSAERLKGVDSTLKIQPAELGDSAVYLCASSLVQNTEAFFGQGTRLTVV.

In its sample, this clonotype was seen many times. The chain links TRBV6-2 or TRBV6-3 to TRBJ2-3; 8 positions agree with TRBD2. This CDR3 comprises 14 residues. V lost 4 bases, J lost 5 bases, and 5 bases stayed unmatched. Germline CDR1 is MNHEY and CDR2 is SVGEGT. CDR3 in DNA: TGTGCCAGCAGTTTGAGCGGGAGTCAAGATACGCAGTATTTT. Amino acid sequence: CASSLSGSQDTQYF.

The chain joins TRBV9 to TRBJ2-1; D not resolved. This CDR3 contains 9 residues. Germline values: CDR1 SGDLS, CDR2 YYNGEE. V lost 4 bases, J lost 14 bases, and 7 bases lay in between. CDR3 sequence: CASSQYEFF. CDR3 sequence (DNA): TGTGCCAGCAGCCAGTACGAGTTCTTC. Using reference TRBV9 and TRBJ2-1 for the parts outside the CDR3, the full variable domain is DSGVTQTPKHLITATGQRVTLRCSPRSGDLSVYWYQQSLDQGLQFLIQYYNGEERAKGNILERFSAQQFPDLHSELNLSSLELGDSALYFCASSQYEFFGPGTRLTVL.

Many counts were recorded for this clonotype. The genes are TRBV3-1 and TRBJ1-1; the D gene is possibly TRBD1 (6 bases). The germline gives CDR1 LGHDT, CDR2 YNNKEL (reference sequence). Trimming removed 3 bases from V and 0 bases from J, with 11 bases in between. This CDR3 comprises 15 residues. CDR3 protein: CASSQGGLMNTEAFF. CDR3 DNA sequence: TGTGCCAGCAGCCAGGGGGGGCTCATGAACACTGAAGCTTTCTTT.

This clonotype was picked up many times. The chain uses TRBV28 and TRBJ1-2; the D gene is possibly TRBD1 (6 bases). The V and J ends lost 2 bases and 5 bases respectively, with 24 bases between them. CDR1 and CDR2 from the germline V gene are MDHEN and SYDVKM. This CDR3 region has 18 residues. CDR3 nucleotides: TGTGCCAGCAGTTTACTTCTGGACAGTGCCGAAACTCGATATGGCTACACCTTC. Its protein product is CASSLLLDSAETRYGYTF.

This chain uses TRBV9 with TRBJ2-2; 9 bases are a match to TRBD2. Germline V gene lookup returns CDR1 SGDLS and CDR2 YYNGEE. This CDR3 region has 19 residues. The V segment lost 2 bases and the J segment 5 bases; nucleotides outside the gene matches: 16. CDR3 bases: TGTGCCAGCAGCGTGAATCCGGGACTAGCTCGAGATTGGACCGGGGAGCTGTTTTTT. It encodes CASSVNPGLARDWTGELFF.

On this clonotype itself: A much larger clone differs from this one at a single base, so this may be a read error. This chain joins TRBV2 and TRBJ2-7, with D tentatively TRBD2 (5 bases). CDR1 is SNHLY and CDR2 is FYNNEI in the germline V gene. The CDR3 is 15 residues long. CDR3 in DNA: TGTACCAGCAAGGCTAGCACAGTGAGCTCCTACGAGCAGTACTTC. Translated, it gives CTSKASTVSSYEQYF.

This clonotype was seen more than once but under ten times. Since a much larger clone is just one base distant, this may be a read error. The J gene is TRBJ2-3, the V gene TRBV3-1, with 7 bases fitting TRBD2. The CDR3 has 18 amino acids. Germline CDR1 is LGHDT and CDR2 is YNNKEL (reference sequence). V trimming: 0 bases; J trimming: 2 bases; junction bases outside the gene matches: 11. The CDR3 here is CASSQEGLDILDTDTQYF. The CDR3 DNA is TGTGCCAGCAGCCAAGAAGGACTAGACATTTTGGACACAGATACGCAGTATTTT.

This clonotype was counted between two and nine times. V usage is TRBV4-1 and J usage is TRBJ1-5; no firm D call. The CDR3 is made up of 13 amino acids. Trimming left V 2 bases short and J 4 bases short, with 6 bases between. The germline gives CDR1 MGHRA, CDR2 YSYEKL. The CDR3 sequence: CASSQRENQPQHF. Here the CDR3 DNA reads TGCGCCAGCAGCCAAAGGGAAAATCAGCCCCAGCATTTT.

This chain joins TRBV4-1 and TRBJ1-2, with D maybe TRBD1 (5 bases). The germline V gene encodes CDR1 MGHRA and CDR2 YSYEKL. This CDR3 contains 16 residues. Trimming cost V 5 bases and J 5 bases, with 21 bases left between them. The CDR3 is CASSEGRGSRSYGYTF. CDR3 coding DNA: TGCGCCAGCAGCGAGGGACGGGGCTCGAGGTCATATGGCTACACCTTC.

This clonotype occurred a few times. The chain recombines TRBV19 with TRBJ1-1; 7 nucleotides agree with TRBD1. J was trimmed by 6 bases and V by 7 bases; bases with no gene match: 8. Germline CDR1 and CDR2: LNHDA and SQIVND (reference sequence). The length of the CDR3 is 13 residues. CDR3 coding DNA: TGTGCCAGTAAGGTCCAGGGGGACCCTGAAGCTTTCTTT. Encoded protein: CASKVQGDPEAFF. The complete variable domain, with remaining parts taken from reference TRBV19 and TRBJ1-1, reads DGGITQSPKYLFRKEGQNVTLSCEQNLNHDAMYWYRQDPGQGLRLIYYSQIVNDFQKGDIAEGYSVSREKKESFPLTVTSAQKNPTAFYLCASKVQGDPEAFFGQGTRLTVV.

CDR3 in DNA: TGTGCCAGCAGTTTAGGGGGACAGACGTCTGGCTACACCTTC. Amino acids: CASSLGGQTSGYTF. V and J are TRBV12-3 or TRBV12-4 and TRBJ1-2; 7 positions match TRBD1. This CDR3 is 14 amino acids long. J lost 7 bases, V lost 1 base, and 6 bases had no gene match.

The table lists this clonotype with a few counts. This chain connects TRBV10-2 to TRBJ1-4; no reliable D call. Deletions cut 5 bases from V and 7 bases from J, with 8 bases between. CDR3 length: 12 amino acids. CDR1 and CDR2 (germline): WSHSY, SAAADI. For the CDR3, the DNA is TGCGCCAGCAGTAGGGTAGCTGAAAAACTGTTTTTT. Translation: CASSRVAEKLFF.